These 4 T cell receptor beta chains share one sample of origin, sequenced in a study of shared clonotypes between healthy human individuals. The data were produced by immunoSEQ multiplex PCR, yet TCRdb's version contains in-frame clones alone and is incomplete. The repertoire holds 2.3 million or so clones, with approximately 95% as singletons. The sequenced sample consisted of naive CD4+ T cells from PBMCs. Subset defined: CD45RA+ positively selected. The receptors were gathered from a man between 18 and 35 years old in good health. Some clones in this sample may be carry-over from other donors' samples.

This clone was recorded a few times. Distinct nucleotide sequences in the sample also encode this CDR3. The chain uses TRBV2 and TRBJ1-4, with D unclear. Germline loops: CDR1 SNHLY, CDR2 FYNNEI. CDR3 size: 12 residues. With 8 bases removed from V and 6 bases from J, the gap between germline ends came to 10 bases. Written as DNA, the CDR3 is TGTGCCAGCTCCGGAGTGGATGAAAAACTGTTTTTT. Its protein is CASSGVDEKLFF.

V is TRBV11-3 and J is TRBJ2-5; possible D gene TRBD1, 6 bases. V lost 1 base and J lost 7, with 13 bases in between. Germline CDR1 SGHNT, CDR2 YENEEA. The CDR3 is 14 amino acids. DNA of the CDR3: TGTGCCAGCAGCTTAGGAGGGGGTAGTGGGACCCAGTACTTC. Translated, it gives CASSLGGGSGTQYF.

This clone is a singleton in its sample. The chain has TRBV19 and TRBJ2-2; D remains unclear. Germline lookup yields CDR1 LNHDA and CDR2 SQIVND (reference sequence). The germline V and J ends were trimmed by 7 bases and 6 bases, with 18 bases remaining between them. This CDR3 contains 15 residues. The CDR3 reads CASTLSRVSSGELFF. CDR3 bases: TGTGCCAGTACCCTAAGTAGGGTCTCGTCCGGGGAGCTGTTTTTT.

This rearrangement joins TRBV10-3 to TRBJ1-2; D is ambiguous. V was clipped by 2 bases and J by 4 bases, with 11 bases between them. The CDR3 loop spans 14 amino acids. Germline CDR1 is ENHRY and CDR2 is SYGVKD. CDR3 bases: TGTGCCATCAGTGAGAGCGGAAGTCTCTATGGCTACACCTTC. This codes for CAISESGSLYGYTF.